Presented here are 3 T cell receptor beta chains from one specimen sequenced in a study of cytomegalovirus exposure and HLA in healthy donors (dated by TCRdb to 2016 to 2017). The protocol used for the library was the immunoSEQ multiplex PCR assay. The multiplex PCR relied on a mix of 60 forward primers for TCR Vbeta segments and 13 reverse primers for TCR Jbeta segments. Not all clones reach the TCRdb copy of this immuneACCESS table, which keeps in-frame sequences only. Checked studies attribute under half of the gap to unresolved V genes and leave the rest unexplained. This sample comprises about 70,000 clones, 70% to 90% of them detected only once. Roughly 2% of the sample comes from the top ten. Source material: PBMCs. The receptors were sampled from a woman aged 30 to 39 in good health and CMV-seronegative.

The gene calls are TRBV9 and TRBJ1-4; D may be TRBD1 (6 bases). The ends were cut back, 0 bases at V and 7 bases at J, with 22 bases in the middle. Germline V gene sequence: CDR1 SGDLS, CDR2 YYNGEE. The CDR3 spans 18 residues. The CDR3 region is CASSVGGSLRDNPEKLFF. CDR3 bases: TGTGCCAGCAGCGTAGGAGGTTCTCTTAGGGACAATCCTGAAAAACTGTTTTTT.

This clone has just one count. V is TRBV30 and J is TRBJ2-5; 9 bases match TRBD1. The J call is in doubt because the DNA end fits TRBJ2-7 better. CDR3 length equals 14 residues. Germline V gene lookup returns CDR1 GTSNPN and CDR2 SVGIG (reference sequence). CDR3 DNA sequence: TGTGCCTGGAGTGCCGGGACAGGGACCTACGAGCAGTACTTC. Encoded protein: CAWSAGTGTYEQYF.

The chain uses TRBV5-4 and TRBJ2-2; 9 bases match TRBD1. The length of the CDR3 is 15 residues. J lost 3 bases, V lost 0 bases, and 0 bases had no gene match. Germline CDR1 reads SGHNT; CDR2 reads YYREEE (reference sequence). The CDR3 is CASSLGTGDTGELFF. The CDR3 DNA reads as TGTGCCAGCAGCTTGGGGACAGGGGACACCGGGGAGCTGTTTTTT.